This T cell receptor (beta chain) was sequenced in a study of regulatory T cells in long-lasting Graves disease. Regarding time point: newly diagnosed GD, antithyroid drugs for less than 3 months. TCR sequences were obtained from RNA taken from PBMCs. CDR3 length equals 17 residues. Looked up from germline, CDR1 is SEHNR and CDR2 is FQNEAQ (reference sequence). Worth noting for this clonotype: A much larger clone differs from this one at a single base, so this may be a read error.

iRepertoire HTBI primers and Arm-PCR of CDR3 regions built TCR beta libraries. TCRdb called the multiplex PCR reads again in MiXCR, with one record for every CDR3 protein. The table shows approximately 480,000 distinct CDR3 sequences, with roughly 17% occurring only once. Separately, the same data were catalogued under a study of T cells in Graves' hyperthyroidism and ophthalmopathy.

This chain joins TRBV7-9 and TRBJ2-5; 10 positions agree with TRBD2. The TCR originated in a man between 35 and 55 years old with Graves disease. The specimen comprised peripheral blood mononuclear cells (PBMCs), sampled at new diagnosis, from a patient treated with antithyroid drugs. The CDR3 DNA reads as TGTGCCAGCAGCTTAGTTAGGACTAGCGGAGCGATGAAGACCCGGTACTTC. Its translation is CASSLVRTSGAMKTRYF.